Following are 4 T cell receptor beta chains from one sample sequenced in a study of cytomegalovirus exposure and HLA in healthy donors. The PCR used 60 Vbeta and 13 Jbeta primers. TCRdb's copy holds only in-frame clones and misses some; the assay was immunoSEQ multiplex PCR. This table has some 180,000 clones, just under 80% appearing once. The specimen was PBMCs. These receptors were collected from a female donor in good health and CMV-seronegative.

The gene calls are TRBV12-5 and TRBJ2-3; D possibly corresponds to TRBD2 (5 bases). Germline CDR1 and CDR2: LGHNT and FRNRAP. Trimming removed 4 bases from V and 3 bases from J, with 8 bases in between. CDR3 size: 13 residues. The CDR3 loop reads CASGSSGTDTQYF. The CDR3 region has the DNA TGTGCTAGTGGTTCCTCGGGGACAGATACGCAGTATTTT.

V usage is TRBV29-1 and J usage is TRBJ1-2, with 8 bases lining up with TRBD1. CDR3 size: 15 residues. Germline CDR1 reads SQVTM; CDR2 reads ANQGSEA. V dropped 0 bases and J dropped 5; count of bases not matched to a gene: 8. The CDR3 reads CSVEESGGWRYGYTF. The DNA of the CDR3 is TGCAGCGTTGAAGAATCAGGGGGCTGGAGGTATGGCTACACCTTC.

V is TRBV6-1 and J is TRBJ2-1; 7 bases line up with TRBD2. This CDR3 is 13 amino acids long. Germline trimming cut 7 bases from V and 6 bases from J; bases unmatched to any gene: 6. CDR1 MNHNS and CDR2 SASEGT come from the germline V gene. The CDR3 DNA reads TGTGCCAGCACCCTGGGACTAATCAATGAGCAGTTCTTC. Encoded protein: CASTLGLINEQFF.

The rearrangement links TRBV19 to TRBJ2-2; 11 bases map to TRBD1. The germline CDR1 and CDR2 sequences are LNHDA and SQIVND (reference sequence). The ends lost 7 bases at V and 5 bases at J; junction bases unmatched: 9. The CDR3 is 16 residues long. The CDR3 nucleotides read TGTGCCAGTACCTCTCTCGGGACAGGGGGAACCGGGGAGCTGTTTTTT. The encoded protein is CASTSLGTGGTGELFF. The complete variable domain, with remaining parts taken from reference TRBV19 and TRBJ2-2, reads DGGITQSPKYLFRKEGQNVTLSCEQNLNHDAMYWYRQDPGQGLRLIYYSQIVNDFQKGDIAEGYSVSREKKESFPLTVTSAQKNPTAFYLCASTSLGTGGTGELFFGEGSRLTVL.